Below are 30 T cell receptor beta chains sequenced from a single sample in a study of human T cells and chemical hapten exposure. The time point is: healthy volunteer bleed at 6 weeks. Sequencing started from total RNA isolated from unfractionated whole blood. TCRdb itself ran the RACE reads through MiXCR, one entry per CDR3 protein. The sample holds about 77,000 distinct CDR3 sequences, 8.5% to 9.5% seen once. Sequencing input: whole blood. The receptor set was obtained from a female donor in good health. Some clones in this sample may be carry-over from other donors' samples.

As regards this clonotype: A much bigger clone sits one base away, suggesting this may be a read error. The chain has TRBV2 and TRBJ2-2; 8 bases fit TRBD2. This CDR3 has 13 residues. Germline V lookup: CDR1 SNHLY, CDR2 FYNNEI. The J segment lost 6 bases and the V segment lost 7 bases, leaving 4 bases of the junction unmatched. The CDR3 DNA reads TGTGCCAGCAATCCCGGGGGGGCCGGGGAGCTGTTTTTT. As protein: CASNPGGAGELFF.

This clonotype was observed a handful of times. This chain connects TRBV2 to TRBJ1-1, with D perhaps matching TRBD1 (6 bases). Trimming cost V 3 bases and J 6 bases, with 14 bases left between them. This CDR3 comprises 14 residues. Germline V lookup: CDR1 SNHLY, CDR2 FYNNEI. The CDR3 here is CASSEQGRWAEAFF. The DNA for the CDR3 is TGTGCCAGCAGTGAGCAGGGGCGGTGGGCTGAAGCTTTCTTT.

This clonotype showed up just a few times. CDR3 in amino acids: CSVEVGRGVAFF. CDR3 coding DNA: TGCAGCGTTGAGGTTGGAAGAGGTGTAGCTTTCTTT. The chain employs TRBV29-1 and TRBJ1-1; no clear D gene. Germline assignment: CDR1 SQVTM and CDR2 ANQGSEA. The CDR3 is 12 amino acids. V lost 3 bases and J 10 bases, leaving 15 bases between the germline ends.

This chain joins TRBV5-4 and TRBJ2-4; D is possibly TRBD1 (6 bases). Germline assignment: CDR1 SGHNT and CDR2 YYREEE (reference sequence). With 2 bases removed from V and 6 bases from J, the gap between germline ends came to 18 bases. This CDR3 has 16 amino acids. The DNA of the CDR3 is TGTGCCAGCAGCTTCTTTCACCCGCAGGGGTTAAACATTCAGTACTTC. The encoded protein is CASSFFHPQGLNIQYF.

This clonotype was detected a few times. V is TRBV6-2 or TRBV6-3 and J is TRBJ2-1, with a weak D call TRBD2 (6 bases). In germline, CDR1 is MNHEY, CDR2 SVGEGT. V shed 5 bases and J shed 5 bases, with 16 bases lying between them. The CDR3 consists of 15 residues. CDR3 coding DNA: TGTGCCAGCAGTAAACTAGCAGCAAAGCACAATGAGCAGTTCTTC. Residues: CASSKLAAKHNEQFF.

The chain carries TRBV29-1 and TRBJ1-2; D is unresolved. CDR1 and CDR2 from the germline V gene are SQVTM and ANQGSEA. V lost 0 bases to trimming and J lost 7 bases, with 12 bases between them. The CDR3 is 13 residues long. The CDR3 DNA sequence: TGCAGCGTTGAAGATGGTATGATAAGTGGCTACACCTTC. Translating gives CSVEDGMISGYTF.

This clonotype has a handful of counts. The J gene is TRBJ1-1, the V gene TRBV28, with D possibly TRBD1 on 6 matching bases. Per the germline V gene, CDR1 is MDHEN and CDR2 is SYDVKM. Trimming pared 1 base from V and 4 bases from J, leaving 10 bases between. The CDR3 runs 14 residues. CDR3 nucleotides: TGTGCCAGCAGTTTATTACAGGGCCCCACTGAAGCTTTCTTT. Translated, it gives CASSLLQGPTEAFF. Combining the CDR3 with reference TRBV28 and TRBJ1-1 gives the whole variable domain DVKVTQSSRYLVKRTGEKVFLECVQDMDHENMFWYRQDPGLGLRLIYFSYDVKMKEKGDIPEGYSVSREKKERFSLILESASTNQTSMYLCASSLLQGPTEAFFGQGTRLTVV.

This clonotype was detected ten times or more. J is TRBJ1-1 and V is TRBV21-1. TRBV21-1 is assigned pseudogene status. The CDR3 spans 16 residues. CDR3 in amino acids: CASTVAVQGPNTEAFF. DNA for the CDR3: TGTGCCAGCACGGTCGCGGTGCAGGGCCCCAACACTGAAGCTTTCTTT.

Ten or more counts support this clonotype. CDR3 residues: CASSRAGSDTEAFF. The CDR3 DNA reads TGCGCCAGCAGCAGGGCGGGGTCTGACACTGAAGCTTTCTTT. The rearrangement links TRBV5-1 to TRBJ1-1; D call uncertain. V lost 4 bases, J lost 3 bases, and 13 bases lay in between. The germline CDR1 and CDR2 sequences are SGHRS and YFSETQ. The CDR3 has 14 amino acids.

This clonotype is categorized as medium-sized. The V gene is TRBV30, the J gene TRBJ2-3, with TRBD2 matching over 8 bases. This CDR3 comprises 15 residues. Germline CDR1 and CDR2: GTSNPN and SVGIG (reference sequence). The junction had 3 bases not matched to a gene; V was cut back by 1 base and J by 0 bases. This CDR3 reads CAWSAGGDSTDTQYF. CDR3 nucleotide sequence: TGTGCCTGGAGTGCGGGGGGGGATAGCACAGATACGCAGTATTTT.

This clonotype was counted many times. The gene calls are TRBV20-1 and TRBJ2-3, with D unresolved. Looked up from germline, CDR1 is DFQATT and CDR2 is SNEGSKA (reference sequence). The V end was cut by 1 base, the J end by 3 bases, with 11 bases between. The CDR3 is made up of 14 amino acids. The CDR3 sequence: CSARARPITDTQYF. The CDR3 coding sequence is TGCAGTGCTAGAGCGAGGCCGATAACAGATACGCAGTATTTT.

The gene calls are TRBV24-1 and TRBJ2-3; 12 bases line up with TRBD2. Germline loops: CDR1 KGHDR, CDR2 SFDVKD. Trimming took 7 bases from V and 3 from J; bases not matched to a gene: 16. The CDR3 loop spans 19 amino acids. The CDR3 spells CATSPSGGGSGGGTDTQYF. Written as DNA, the CDR3 is TGTGCCACCAGCCCTAGCGGGGGGGGCAGTGGCGGGGGTACAGATACGCAGTATTTT.

This clonotype was seen a handful of times. CDR3 coding DNA: TGTGCCAGTATGAACACTGAAGCTTTCTTT. It is translated as CASMNTEAFF. The rearrangement uses TRBV21-1 and TRBJ1-1. TRBV21-1 is reported as a pseudogene. CDR3 length: 10 residues.

This clonotype came up a few times. This sequence joins TRBV4-2 and TRBJ2-1; D is perhaps TRBD2 (6 bases). Deletions cut 0 bases from V and 4 bases from J, with 16 bases between. From germline, CDR1 is LGHNA and CDR2 YNFKEQ. This CDR3 region has 17 residues. Here the CDR3 reads CASSQDSGSGGYNEQFF. The DNA of the CDR3 is TGTGCCAGCAGCCAAGATTCGGGTAGCGGAGGATACAATGAGCAGTTCTTC.

This clonotype was counted at least ten times. The rearrangement links TRBV28 to TRBJ2-1; 7 positions match TRBD2. Germline V gene data show CDR1 as MDHEN and CDR2 as SYDVKM. The CDR3 is 15 amino acids. After removal of 2 bases from V and 4 bases from J, the junction contained 5 bases not matched to a gene. CDR3 amino acids: CASSLAGVGYNEQFF. The CDR3 bases are TGTGCCAGCAGTTTAGCGGGGGTAGGTTACAATGAGCAGTTCTTC.

DNA for the CDR3: TGCAGCGCCGGATCGATGGAAGAGACCCAGTACTTC. It translates to CSAGSMEETQYF. The chain couples TRBV29-1 to TRBJ2-5; no reliable D call. Germline CDR1 reads SQVTM; CDR2 reads ANQGSEA. This CDR3 is built from 12 residues. Trimming cost V 7 bases and J 3 bases, with 12 bases left between them.

The sample holds many counts of this clonotype. The genes are TRBV10-3 and TRBJ2-3; D is perhaps TRBD2 (5 bases). The V end was cut by 0 bases, the J end by 4 bases, with 17 bases between. There are 17 residues in the CDR3. Germline values: CDR1 ENHRY, CDR2 SYGVKD. In DNA form, the CDR3 reads TGTGCCATCAGTGAGTCGTTGACTGGAGGAGTCCCAGATACGCAGTATTTT. It codes for CAISESLTGGVPDTQYF.

Many counts were recorded for this clonotype. The chain carries TRBV21-1 and TRBJ1-1. TRBV21-1 is deemed a pseudogene. The CDR3 spans 24 residues. CDR3 DNA: TGTGCCAGCAGCAAAGCGCTTTTTGTGATCAGACGTGGCGTAACACCATACCGGAACACTGAAGCTTTCTTT. This translates into CASSKALFVIRRGVTPYRNTEAFF.

This clonotype occurred many times. This chain links TRBV28 with TRBJ2-7, with D tentatively TRBD2 (6 bases). From germline, CDR1 is MDHEN and CDR2 SYDVKM. Between the trimmed V and J ends, which lost 6 bases and 3 bases, there was a span of 15 bases. The CDR3 spans 14 residues. Here the CDR3 reads CASSLSGPNYEQYF. CDR3 bases: TGTGCCAGCAGCCTCAGCGGGCCTAACTACGAGCAGTACTTC.

This clonotype showed up many times. V gene TRBV29-1 combines with J gene TRBJ2-5; a possible D gene is TRBD2 (6 bases). Germline V gene sequence: CDR1 SQVTM, CDR2 ANQGSEA. The CDR3 has 14 residues. Trimming took off 0 bases at V and 4 bases at J, with 12 bases between the two ends. CDR3 sequence reads: CSVEELLATETQYF. CDR3 DNA: TGCAGCGTTGAAGAGCTTCTAGCGACAGAGACCCAGTACTTC.

This clonotype was found a few times. The genes are TRBV6-2 or TRBV6-3 and TRBJ2-3; 10 bases line up with TRBD2. The trim removed 6 bases at V and 1 base at J, leaving 10 bases unmatched. The germline V gene encodes CDR1 MNHEY and CDR2 SVGEGT. The CDR3 consists of 17 residues. CDR3 DNA sequence: TGTGCCAGCAGCCAAGGCCCTACTAGCGGGGGCACAGATACGCAGTATTTT. Translation gives CASSQGPTSGGTDTQYF.

In its sample, this clonotype was seen a few times. V and J are TRBV7-9 and TRBJ2-7, with D unclear. The CDR3 spans 14 residues. Germline assignment: CDR1 SEHNR and CDR2 FQNEAQ (reference sequence). V lost 1 base to trimming and J lost 2 bases, with 9 bases between them. The CDR3 region has the DNA TGTGCCAGCAGCTTAGTCGCCACTCCCTACGAGCAGTACTTC. This encodes CASSLVATPYEQYF.

A few counts support this clonotype. Here the CDR3 reads CASSEAPMALGFEAFF. The CDR3 bases are TGTGCCAGCAGTGAAGCGCCCATGGCTTTGGGGTTTGAAGCTTTCTTT. The chain combines TRBV2 with TRBJ1-1; D not resolved. The V end lost 0 bases, the J end lost 7 bases, and 18 bases lay between the germline ends. This CDR3 contains 16 residues. The germline gives CDR1 SNHLY, CDR2 FYNNEI.

The sample holds a few counts of this clonotype. The chain employs TRBV6-2 or TRBV6-3 and TRBJ2-7, with 8 bases matching TRBD2. The germline V gene encodes CDR1 MNHEY and CDR2 SVGEGT. Trimming at V came to 6 bases and at J to 3 bases, leaving 25 bases not matched to a gene. The CDR3 has 20 amino acids. CDR3 nucleotides: TGTGCCAGCAGCCAAACGACCAGGACAGTTCGGGGGGGGCTGAACTACGAGCAGTACTTC. Encoded protein: CASSQTTRTVRGGLNYEQYF.

This clonotype counts as medium-sized. This chain connects TRBV7-2 to TRBJ1-1; 8 nucleotides agree with TRBD1. The CDR3 has 16 residues. The germline gives CDR1 SGHTA, CDR2 FQGNSA. V dropped 5 bases and J dropped 5; count of bases not matched to a gene: 13. CDR3 region: CASSPGQGLFGTEAFF. In DNA form, the CDR3 reads TGTGCCAGCAGCCCAGGACAGGGTTTGTTTGGGACTGAAGCTTTCTTT.

This clonotype was picked up a small number of times. The gene calls are TRBV12-3 or TRBV12-4 and TRBJ1-2; 7 bases match TRBD1. The CDR3 extends over 13 amino acids. V shed 6 bases, J shed 4 bases, and the junction held 5 bases outside the gene matches. Here the CDR3 reads CASSSQGVYGYTF. CDR3 DNA sequence: TGTGCCAGCAGCAGCCAGGGGGTCTATGGCTACACCTTC.

This clonotype was counted a few times. The rearrangement uses TRBV2 and TRBJ1-6; TRBD1 aligns across 9 bases. J was trimmed by 9 bases and V by 6 bases; bases with no gene match: 6. The germline V gene has CDR1 SNHLY and CDR2 FYNNEI. This CDR3 region has 14 residues. In DNA form, the CDR3 reads TGTGCCAGCAGGATACAGGGGGCCTCTTCACCCCTCCACTTT. Translation gives CASRIQGASSPLHF. The full variable domain, completed using reference TRBV2 and TRBJ1-6, is EPEVTQTPSHQVTQMGQEVILRCVPISNHLYFYWYRQILGQKVEFLVSFYNNEISEKSEIFDDQFSVERPDGSNFTLKIRSTKLEDSAMYFCASRIQGASSPLHFGNGTRLTVT.

The chain uses TRBV28 and TRBJ1-4; D remains ambiguous. The V end lost 10 bases, the J end lost 8 bases, and 17 bases lay between the germline ends. The CDR3 runs to 13 residues. Germline assignment: CDR1 MDHEN and CDR2 SYDVKM. In DNA form, the CDR3 reads TGTGCCACCCGAGACCCTGCCGGGGAAAAACTGTTTTTT. It codes for CATRDPAGEKLFF.

The chain has TRBV7-3 and TRBJ2-2, with D uncertain. CDR3 length equals 13 residues. The germline gives CDR1 SGHTA, CDR2 FQGTGA. V lost 5 bases, J lost 3 bases, and 7 bases lay in between. CDR3 amino acids: CASSRDDTGELFF. The CDR3 DNA reads TGTGCCAGCAGCCGAGACGACACCGGGGAGCTGTTTTTT.

This clonotype showed up just once. The V call is TRBV25-1, the J call TRBJ1-2; 10 bases are shared with TRBD1. Germline-derived CDR1 and CDR2 are MGHDK and SYGVNS. The CDR3 has 16 amino acids. V shed 1 base and J 8 bases; nucleotides not matched to a gene: 10. The CDR3 sequence is CASSESTGGYFSGYTF. The CDR3 DNA is TGTGCCAGCAGTGAATCGACAGGGGGCTATTTTAGCGGCTACACCTTC.